This TCR beta chain originates from a study of metastatic and nonmetastatic thyroid tumors. At the level of the study: Comparative analysis of repertoires was undertaken across blood and tumor or nodule tissue obtained from malignant and benign thyroid patients.

Regarding the study as a whole: Malignant thyroid tumors reportedly had TCR beta diversity that was significantly higher than in benign nodules, in blood and tumor.

This clone was seen at least ten times. As yet, its antigen is unknown. Under the authors' procedure: Using the CDR3 differences seen across clinicopathological groups, the authors built a distant-metastasis classifier for papillary thyroid cancer, which was meant to discriminate distant-metastatic patients. From the PCR reads, TCRdb re-called clones with MiXCR. TCRdb assigned the V and J calls; the authors' analysis was not used. The sample shows approximately 24,000 clones, about 15% of them seen only once. No patient had received any treatment before thyroid surgery. The sample consisted of blood. The receptor comes from a female donor with papillary thyroid cancer or a benign thyroid nodule (not recorded which). Some clones in this sample may be carry-over from other donors' samples.

In DNA form, the CDR3 reads TGTGCCTGGGCCGATCCTGGGGCTGAAGCTTTCTTT. It yields the protein CAWADPGAEAFF. The chain employs TRBV30 and TRBJ1-1; D unresolved. The CDR3 has 12 amino acids. V was cut by 5 bases and J by 6 bases, with 13 bases left in between. Germline CDR1 reads GTSNPN; CDR2 reads SVGIG (reference sequence). Full variable domain (missing parts from reference TRBV30 and TRBJ1-1): SQTIHQWPATLVQPVGSPLSLECTVEGTSNPNLYWYRQAAGRGLQLLFYSVGIGQISSEVPQNLSASRPQDRQFILSSKKLLLSDSGFYLCAWADPGAEAFFGQGTRLTVV.